The 20 T cell receptor beta chains below all came from one sample that was sequenced in a study of cytomegalovirus exposure and HLA in healthy donors. The PCR ran on 60 Vbeta and 13 Jbeta primers. Produced via immunoSEQ multiplex PCR; TCRdb's table is partial and in-frame only. The table for this sample gives approximately 110,000 clones. Sequencing was performed on PBMCs. These receptors were taken from a man under 40 in good health and CMV-seronegative.

The V and J genes are TRBV19 and TRBJ2-2; tentative D call: TRBD1 (6 bases). CDR1 is LNHDA, CDR2 SQIVND, per germline (reference sequence). V was pared by 4 bases and J by 5 bases, with 20 bases between. CDR3 length: 17 amino acids. The DNA for the CDR3 is TGTGCCAGTAGTAACCCCCGCAGGGGAAGAAGTACCGGGGAGCTGTTTTTT. Translated: CASSNPRRGRSTGELFF.

This chain uses TRBV18 with TRBJ2-7; TRBD1 aligns across 7 bases. V trimming: 3 bases; J trimming: 4 bases; junction bases outside the gene matches: 9. Germline V CDR1 and CDR2: KGHSH, LQKENI. The CDR3 has 15 residues. DNA of the CDR3: TGTGCCAGCTCACCTCCCGGGCAGGGGGTTTACGAGCAGTACTTC. Protein product: CASSPPGQGVYEQYF.

This sequence joins TRBV19 and TRBJ1-2, with 7 bases matching TRBD1. Per the germline V gene, CDR1 is LNHDA and CDR2 is SQIVND (reference sequence). There are 15 residues in the CDR3. V was clipped by 7 bases and J by 2 bases; unmatched bases: 10. The CDR3 nucleotides are TGTGCCAGTACCGGGGACAGTTTCGAGAACTATGGCTACACCTTC. This codes for CASTGDSFENYGYTF.

The V gene is TRBV1, the J gene TRBJ2-1; TRBD1 is the table's D call and was not checked against the DNA. TRBV1 is annotated as a pseudogene. The length of the CDR3 is 17 residues. The CDR3 nucleotides are TGCACCAGCAGCCCAACTAAGGACAGATCAGGGGACAATGAGCAGTTCTTC. Its protein is CTSSPTKDRSGDNEQFF.

The rearrangement links TRBV5-1 to TRBJ2-7; tentatively, D is TRBD2 (6 bases). The V and J ends lost 4 bases and 3 bases respectively, with 14 bases between them. Germline V gives CDR1 SGHRS, CDR2 YFSETQ. This CDR3 is 14 amino acids long. In nucleotides, the CDR3 is TGCGCCAGCAGCCTAGGAGGGAGCGGCTACGAGCAGTACTTC. Residues: CASSLGGSGYEQYF.

The rearrangement joins TRBV6-6 to TRBJ2-7; the match to TRBD1 covers 8 bases. In germline, CDR1 is MNHNY, CDR2 SVGAGI (reference sequence). This CDR3 is built from 14 residues. V lost 4 bases to trimming and J lost 2 bases; unmatched junction nucleotides: 4. The CDR3 DNA reads TGTGCCAGCAGTTCCTCAGGGGGCCCCTACGAGCAGTACTTC. Translated: CASSSSGGPYEQYF.

The V call is TRBV4-1, the J call TRBJ1-5, with D tentatively TRBD1 (6 bases). Per the germline V gene, CDR1 is MGHRA and CDR2 is YSYEKL. V was shortened by 2 bases and J by 7 bases, with 21 bases between the two germline ends. The CDR3 sequence is 17 residues long. The CDR3 DNA reads as TGCGCCAGCAGCCAAAGAGGGGAAACAGGGAGTTACCAGCCCCAGCATTTT. It is translated as CASSQRGETGSYQPQHF.

The rearrangement uses TRBV5-1 and TRBJ2-3; TRBD1 matches at 7 bases. This CDR3 contains 16 residues. Trimming cost V 0 bases and J 4 bases; bases outside gene matches: 8. Germline V gene sequence: CDR1 SGHRS, CDR2 YFSETQ. The CDR3 coding sequence is TGCGCCAGCAGCTTGGGACAGGGACCGATCTCAGATACGCAGTATTTT. Residues: CASSLGQGPISDTQYF.

The chain recombines TRBV28 with TRBJ2-3, with 8 positions matching TRBD2. Germline CDR1 MDHEN, CDR2 SYDVKM. CDR3 length: 16 residues. The V and J ends lost 2 bases and 4 bases, in that order; junction bases with no gene match: 8. In DNA form, the CDR3 reads TGTGCCAGCAGTTTAGAGCGGGGGCTCTTAGCAGATACGCAGTATTTT. The encoded protein is CASSLERGLLADTQYF.

The chain is built from TRBV6-4 and TRBJ1-4; D unclear. Trimming stripped 0 bases from V and 10 bases from J, with 12 bases between. The CDR3 is 14 residues long. CDR1 and CDR2 from the germline V gene are MRHNA and SNTAGT. In nucleotides, the CDR3 is TGTGCCAGCAGTGACTCGGCCCAAGCGGGAAAACTGTTTTTT. It translates to CASSDSAQAGKLFF.

This rearrangement joins TRBV14 to TRBJ1-6, with D possibly matching TRBD1 (5 bases). Germline V gene data show CDR1 as SGHDN and CDR2 as FVKESK. The CDR3 is 15 amino acids. V was clipped by 0 bases and J by 10 bases, with 13 bases between them. DNA of the CDR3: TGTGCCAGCAGCCAAGATTGGGGGGGAGGATCACCCCTCCACTTT. Residues: CASSQDWGGGSPLHF.

The J gene is TRBJ1-2, the V gene TRBV27, with 11 bases fitting TRBD1. This CDR3 is built from 19 residues. J was trimmed by 1 base and V by 0 bases; bases with no gene match: 10. In germline, CDR1 is MNHEY, CDR2 SMNVEV (reference sequence). CDR3 amino acids: CASSLSSDRGPSLNYGYTF. CDR3 nucleotide sequence: TGTGCCAGCAGTTTATCGTCGGACAGGGGGCCTTCGCTTAACTATGGCTACACCTTC.

This sequence joins TRBV18 and TRBJ2-5; the D gene is possibly TRBD1 (5 bases). Germline V gene lookup returns CDR1 KGHSH and CDR2 LQKENI. Trimming took 6 bases from V and 0 from J, leaving 14 bases between them. The CDR3 spans 15 residues. CDR3 in amino acids: CASSGQRTNQETQYF. DNA for the CDR3: TGTGCCAGCTCGGGGCAGCGCACGAACCAAGAGACCCAGTACTTC.

The rearrangement uses TRBV7-8 and TRBJ1-1; possibly TRBD1 for D (6 bases). This CDR3 region has 16 residues. V lost 4 bases, J lost 1 base, and 16 bases lay in between. Germline CDR1 SGHVS, CDR2 FQNEAQ. The CDR3 sequence: CASSWIQGVQNTEAFF. CDR3 nucleotides: TGTGCCAGCAGCTGGATACAGGGCGTCCAGAACACTGAAGCTTTCTTT.

This sequence joins TRBV5-1 and TRBJ1-1, with a possible D match to TRBD1 (5 bases). This CDR3 is 14 amino acids long. In germline, CDR1 is SGHRS, CDR2 YFSETQ. V lost 4 bases, J lost 1 base, and 11 bases lay in between. The CDR3 loop reads CASSAGLRNTEAFF. In nucleotides, the CDR3 is TGCGCCAGCAGCGCAGGGTTGCGGAACACTGAAGCTTTCTTT.

For this clone: Other nucleotide sequences from this sample produce the same CDR3. This sequence joins TRBV7-9 and TRBJ1-5; 7 bases align to TRBD1. Germline CDR1 is SEHNR and CDR2 is FQNEAQ (reference sequence). V dropped 3 bases and J dropped 1; count of bases not matched to a gene: 3. The CDR3 is 15 amino acids. CDR3 amino acids: CASSLAGGSNQPQHF. The DNA of the CDR3 is TGTGCCAGCAGCTTGGCAGGGGGAAGCAATCAGCCCCAGCATTTT.

This chain links TRBV2 with TRBJ2-5, with TRBD1 identical over 8 bases. The ends lost 4 bases at V and 4 bases at J; junction bases unmatched: 2. The CDR3 totals 13 residues. Germline V gene data show CDR1 as SNHLY and CDR2 as FYNNEI. CDR3 in amino acids: CASSGGTGETQYF. CDR3 DNA sequence: TGTGCCAGCAGTGGGGGGACAGGAGAGACCCAGTACTTC.

This sequence joins TRBV5-1 and TRBJ1-2, with 7 positions matching TRBD1. The CDR3 runs to 14 residues. V shed 2 bases and J 3 bases; nucleotides not matched to a gene: 4. Germline values: CDR1 SGHRS, CDR2 YFSETQ. In nucleotides, the CDR3 is TGCGCCAGCAGCTTTGGGGACAGCTACTATGGCTACACCTTC. This codes for CASSFGDSYYGYTF.

The V gene is TRBV5-4, the J gene TRBJ1-1; D gene ambiguous. Germline CDR1 is SGHNT and CDR2 is YYREEE (reference sequence). V lost 0 bases and J lost 1, with 13 bases in between. This CDR3 contains 16 residues. Written as DNA, the CDR3 is TGTGCCAGCAGCTTGGAGGTCGAGACGGGGAACACTGAAGCTTTCTTT. Translating gives CASSLEVETGNTEAFF.

This rearrangement joins TRBV6-6 to TRBJ1-1; 7 bases match TRBD1. The germline V gene has CDR1 MNHNY and CDR2 SVGAGI (reference sequence). The ends lost 8 bases at V and 1 base at J; junction bases unmatched: 4. The CDR3 contains 13 residues. CDR3 DNA: TGTGCCAGCCACAGGGGAGAGAACACTGAAGCTTTCTTT. Its protein product is CASHRGENTEAFF.